This section outlines one TCR beta chain sequence together with its context. No antigen is known for it. This sample was included in a study of vaccination and CD4 T cells after COVID-19. Study at large: Convalescent patients, SARS-CoV-2 positive by nasal swab PCR, comprised 9 or 10 mild cases and one severe case. Post-vaccination specimens were collected at a median of roughly 65 days following dose two (range 14 to 241).

Sequencing of DNA taken from cultured CD4+ T cells relied on the Oncomine TCR Beta short-read assay. TCRdb recomputed calls from the PCR reads with MiXCR, one row per CDR3 protein. Of more than 9,000 distinct CDR3 sequences detected, about 60% appear once; the ten largest clones hold 15% to 20%. Treatment specified: 10-day PBMC culture with coronavirus spike peptide pools or control peptides (ViraFEST assay). Once cultured approximately nine days, CD4+ T cells underwent isolation by negative selection. CDR3 length equals 13 residues. The V and J ends lost 4 bases and 4 bases respectively, with 11 bases between them. Germline loops: CDR1 DFQATT, CDR2 SNEGSKA (reference sequence). Study-level results: Convalescent patients' vaccine-specific clones were spike mono-reactive in 304 of 307 cases.

This TCR was sampled from a human donor who had recovered from COVID-19. Sequenced input: CD4+ T cells from blood, cultured in vitro. V usage is TRBV20-1 and J usage is TRBJ2-1, with D tentatively TRBD1 (6 bases). The CDR3 here is CSATGVGYNEQFF. The CDR3 region has the DNA TGCAGTGCTACAGGGGTAGGATACAATGAGCAGTTCTTC.